The source of this TCR beta chain is a study of cytomegalovirus exposure and HLA in healthy donors. This clone was found a few times. Antigen unknown. Primers for the PCR totalled 60 Vbeta and 13 Jbeta. The data were produced by immunoSEQ multiplex PCR, yet TCRdb's version contains in-frame clones alone and is incomplete. The data hold tens of thousands of clones, with 60% to 70% observed a single time. Overall study results and limits: The later analysis indicated that the majority of CMV-associated TCR beta chains appeared HLA-restricted. Upon later analysis, HLA-associated TCR beta chains proved more clonally expanded than other, equally common chains.

V dropped 2 bases and J dropped 6; count of bases not matched to a gene: 6. Per germline, CDR1 MNHEY and CDR2 SVGAGI. The CDR3 covers 16 residues. This rearrangement joins TRBV6-5 to TRBJ2-3; 12 bases are shared with TRBD2. The sequenced sample consisted of PBMCs. The source is a man aged 35 to 55 in good health and CMV-seropositive. The CDR3: CASSYGLAGGWDTQYF. The DNA for the CDR3 is TGTGCCAGCAGTTACGGGCTAGCGGGAGGGTGGGATACGCAGTATTTT.